The entry below describes one T cell receptor (beta chain). Antigen unknown. Assay used: immunoSEQ multiplex PCR; TCRdb lists only in-frame clones, some missing. The sample yields 84,000 or so clones, 80% to 90% seen once. This sample was included in a study of identifying expanded T cells in peripheral blood. During the collection period, no donor immune events like infections were recorded. Points from the study as a whole: Differentially abundant clones: approximately 1.3 between replicates, roughly 16 at two to three weeks, 19 to 20 at four. Across healthy donors, higher total template counts meant significantly greater approximately 2-week count variance.

The germline gives CDR1 LNHDA, CDR2 SQIVND (reference sequence). The ends were cut back, 5 bases at V and 1 base at J, with 15 bases in the middle. The CDR3 has 16 residues. The V gene is TRBV19, the J gene TRBJ2-1, with D possibly TRBD1 on 6 matching bases. This TCR came from a person aged 18-69 years in good health. Sequencing was done on a sample of blood. CDR3 amino acids: CASSPRQGLSYNEQFF. The DNA of the CDR3 is TGTGCCAGTAGTCCCCGCCAGGGGTTGTCCTACAATGAGCAGTTCTTC.